The 16 T cell receptor beta chains below all came from one sample that was sequenced in a study of long-term antiretroviral therapy in people with HIV. Samples were assayed with immunoSEQ v3.0 at survey level. Sequenced by immunoSEQ multiplex PCR; TCRdb stores in-frame clones only, minus some. The sample lists about 16,000 clones; 70% to 90% were seen once. This material consisted of unsorted PBMCs, taken 0.5 years after starting antiretroviral therapy. The origin of the receptors is a woman aged 40 to 55 with HIV.

The gene calls are TRBV7-2 and TRBJ2-5; TRBD2 matches at 12 bases. The germline gives CDR1 SGHTA, CDR2 FQGNSA. This CDR3 comprises 17 residues. The J segment lost 5 bases and the V segment lost 4 bases, leaving 11 bases of the junction unmatched. CDR3 protein: CASSSGPSGRAVETQYF. The CDR3 DNA follows: TGTGCCAGCAGCTCAGGCCCTAGCGGGAGGGCTGTTGAGACCCAGTACTTC.

This chain links TRBV7-8 with TRBJ2-1; 7 bases line up with TRBD1. The V segment lost 1 base and the J segment 3 bases; nucleotides outside the gene matches: 3. This CDR3 region has 15 residues. Germline V gene data show CDR1 as SGHVS and CDR2 as FQNEAQ. The CDR3 here is CASSLEGTVYNEQFF. The CDR3 DNA is TGTGCCAGCAGCTTAGAAGGGACAGTCTACAATGAGCAGTTCTTC.

This clone has just one count. The chain uses TRBV6-6 and TRBJ2-5; D is uncertain. Trimming removed 6 bases at V and 4 bases at J, with 12 bases between. CDR1 and CDR2 (germline): MNHNY, SVGAGI (reference sequence). The CDR3 is 13 amino acids. The CDR3 bases are TGTGCCAGCAGCAGGCACAGTTTAGAGACCCAGTACTTC. Translated: CASSRHSLETQYF.

V and J are TRBV7-9 and TRBJ2-1; a weak D match, TRBD1 (5 bases). The germline gives CDR1 SEHNR, CDR2 FQNEAQ (reference sequence). The length of the CDR3 is 14 residues. V was clipped by 4 bases and J by 5 bases, with 12 bases between them. The DNA for the CDR3 is TGTGCCAGCAGCTCGCTGGACACCAACAATGAGCAGTTCTTC. This sequence encodes CASSSLDTNNEQFF.

The rearrangement links TRBV11-2 to TRBJ2-5; unclear D gene. There are 16 residues in the CDR3. V lost 0 bases and J 5 bases, leaving 16 bases between the germline ends. Germline assignment: CDR1 SGHAT and CDR2 FQNNGV. CDR3 bases: TGTGCCAGCAGCTTAGATCGCGAAGTCGTGGAGGAGACCCAGTACTTC. It is translated as CASSLDREVVEETQYF.

The V call is TRBV14, the J call TRBJ2-5, with 8 bases fitting TRBD2. The CDR3 runs to 16 residues. The germline CDR1 and CDR2 sequences are SGHDN and FVKESK. V was clipped by 5 bases and J by 4 bases; unmatched bases: 12. CDR3 sequence: CASSLLALADRETQYF. CDR3 in DNA: TGTGCCAGCAGCTTACTAGCACTAGCGGACCGAGAGACCCAGTACTTC.

This clone was observed a few times. V gene TRBV6-1 combines with J gene TRBJ2-2; 12 nucleotides align to TRBD1. Looked up from germline, CDR1 is MNHNS and CDR2 is SASEGT. The CDR3 covers 15 residues. V lost 9 bases and J lost 6; bases outside the gene matches: 8. The CDR3 loop is CASWGTGGVSGELFF. CDR3 DNA: TGTGCCAGTTGGGGGACAGGGGGCGTATCCGGGGAGCTGTTTTTT.

V and J are TRBV6-1 and TRBJ1-3; TRBD1 matches 7 bases. V lost 3 bases to trimming and J lost 2 bases; unmatched junction nucleotides: 7. Per germline, CDR1 MNHNS and CDR2 SASEGT. CDR3 length: 16 residues. The CDR3 region is CASSEAGTAAGNTIYF. In DNA form, the CDR3 reads TGTGCCAGCAGTGAGGCCGGGACAGCGGCTGGAAACACCATATATTTT.

This chain joins TRBV11-1 and TRBJ2-5, with 8 bases lining up with TRBD2. V lost 4 bases and J lost 1; bases outside the gene matches: 8. The CDR3 contains 16 residues. Looked up from germline, CDR1 is SGHAT and CDR2 is FQDESV (reference sequence). The CDR3 here is CASSSDQRGSQETQYF. CDR3 DNA sequence: TGTGCCAGCAGCTCCGACCAGCGGGGGTCCCAAGAGACCCAGTACTTC.

The chain links TRBV7-9 to TRBJ2-1, with 11 bases that match TRBD2. The CDR3 covers 17 residues. Germline lookup yields CDR1 SEHNR and CDR2 FQNEAQ (reference sequence). V gave up 9 bases and J gave up 3 bases; unmatched junction bases: 13. In nucleotides, the CDR3 is TGTGCCAGTCCCGGGACTAGCGGACAACCAGTCTACAATGAGCAGTTCTTC. Encoded protein: CASPGTSGQPVYNEQFF.

V is TRBV5-4 and J is TRBJ2-7, with D tentatively TRBD1 or TRBD2 (6 bases each). In germline, CDR1 is SGHNT, CDR2 YYREEE (reference sequence). The CDR3 length is 14 residues. Between the trimmed V and J ends, which lost 1 base and 6 bases, there was a span of 14 bases. The CDR3 DNA reads as TGTGCCAGCAGCTTGAGGGGGACTGATTTCGAGCAGTACTTC. Residues: CASSLRGTDFEQYF.

This sequence joins TRBV5-4 and TRBJ2-3, with D possibly matching TRBD2 (5 bases). Germline V CDR1 and CDR2: SGHNT, YYREEE (reference sequence). The CDR3 consists of 15 residues. The V end lost 4 bases, the J end lost 2 bases, and 14 bases lay between the germline ends. The CDR3 spells CASSPRSGYTDTQYF. CDR3 coding DNA: TGTGCCAGCAGCCCAAGAAGCGGTTACACAGATACGCAGTATTTT.

V usage is TRBV5-6 and J usage is TRBJ2-7; the D is unclear. Trimming took off 4 bases at V and 2 bases at J, with 16 bases between the two ends. The CDR3 has 15 amino acids. Germline V CDR1 and CDR2: SGHDT, YYEEEE. CDR3: CASSRGPKLAYEQYF. The CDR3 DNA sequence: TGTGCCAGCAGCCGCGGACCCAAGCTGGCCTACGAGCAGTACTTC.

This chain uses TRBV29-1 with TRBJ1-3; D ambiguous. Germline V gene data show CDR1 as SQVTM and CDR2 as ANQGSEA. Trimming left V 7 bases short and J 0 bases short, with 13 bases between. This CDR3 is built from 14 residues. The CDR3 sequence is CSALPAGSGNTIYF. The CDR3 DNA sequence: TGCAGCGCCCTTCCAGCGGGCTCTGGAAACACCATATATTTT.

V gene TRBV6-6 combines with J gene TRBJ2-5; no definite D call. V was trimmed by 5 bases and J by 3 bases, leaving 10 bases between them. CDR3 size: 13 residues. In germline, CDR1 is MNHNY, CDR2 SVGAGI (reference sequence). CDR3 DNA: TGTGCCAGCAGTCTCCAGGCAGAAGAGACCCAGTACTTC. It yields the protein CASSLQAEETQYF.

This clone showed up just a few times. This chain joins TRBV2 and TRBJ1-1; D is ambiguous. Per the germline V gene, CDR1 is SNHLY and CDR2 is FYNNEI. The CDR3 consists of 11 residues. The germline V and J ends were trimmed by 2 bases and 11 bases, with 9 bases remaining between them. The DNA of the CDR3 is TGTGCCAGCAGTGAATTGGCGGGGGCTTTCTTT. This gives the protein CASSELAGAFF.